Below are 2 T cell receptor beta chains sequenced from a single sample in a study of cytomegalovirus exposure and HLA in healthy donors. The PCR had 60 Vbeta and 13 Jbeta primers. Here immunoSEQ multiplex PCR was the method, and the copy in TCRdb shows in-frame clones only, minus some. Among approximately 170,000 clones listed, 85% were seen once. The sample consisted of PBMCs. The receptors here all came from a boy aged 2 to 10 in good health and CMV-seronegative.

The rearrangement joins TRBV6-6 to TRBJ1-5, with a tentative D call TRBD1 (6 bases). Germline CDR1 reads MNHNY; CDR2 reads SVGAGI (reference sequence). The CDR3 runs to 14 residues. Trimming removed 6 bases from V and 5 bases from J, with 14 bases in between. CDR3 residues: CASRTGTQDQPQHF. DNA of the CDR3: TGTGCCAGCAGAACCGGGACACAAGATCAGCCCCAGCATTTT.

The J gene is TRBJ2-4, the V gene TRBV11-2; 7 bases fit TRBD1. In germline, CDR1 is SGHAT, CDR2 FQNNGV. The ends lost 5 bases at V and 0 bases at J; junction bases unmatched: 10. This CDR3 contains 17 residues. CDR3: CASSLTYRGIAKNIQYF. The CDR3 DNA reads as TGTGCCAGCAGCCTTACATACAGGGGAATAGCCAAAAACATTCAGTACTTC.